These 13 T cell receptor beta chains share one sample of origin, sequenced in a study of OX40 agonist ivuxolimab in advanced cancers. Clones were read by immunoSEQ multiplex PCR, and TCRdb kept only the in-frame ones, dropping some. Among about 80,000 clones, under 90% were seen once, and the ten largest hold around 7%. Material: CD4+ or CD8+ T cells sorted from blood, obtained in a trial of the OX40 agonist ivuxolimab. All receptors derive from an adult with an advanced solid tumor such as melanoma, head and neck, liver or kidney cancer.

The chain employs TRBV2 and TRBJ2-3; TRBD1 matches 7 bases. The germline gives CDR1 SNHLY, CDR2 FYNNEI. The J segment lost 2 bases and the V segment lost 5 bases, leaving 10 bases of the junction unmatched. The CDR3 length is 16 residues. The CDR3 is CASSSDRERSTDTQYF. The CDR3 coding sequence is TGTGCCAGCAGTTCCGACAGGGAAAGATCCACAGATACGCAGTATTTT.

The chain carries TRBV7-9 and TRBJ2-7, with D possibly TRBD2 on 5 matching bases. CDR1 SEHNR and CDR2 FQNEAQ come from the germline V gene (reference sequence). Trimming shortened V by 5 bases and J by 1 base, and 12 bases separated the two germline ends. The length of the CDR3 is 14 residues. The CDR3 reads CASSRPGSSYEQYF. In DNA form, the CDR3 reads TGTGCCAGCAGCCGTCCGGGATCATCCTACGAGCAGTACTTC.

V is TRBV9 and J is TRBJ1-2, with D perhaps matching TRBD1 (6 bases). Deletions cut 3 bases from V and 4 bases from J, with 16 bases between. The CDR3 runs 15 residues. The germline V gene encodes CDR1 SGDLS and CDR2 YYNGEE. CDR3 loop: CASSGYRAHTYGYTF. As DNA, the CDR3 is TGTGCCAGCAGCGGCTACAGGGCACACACCTATGGCTACACCTTC.

V usage is TRBV6-5 and J usage is TRBJ1-1; D remains unclear. Germline V lookup: CDR1 MNHEY, CDR2 SVGAGI. The CDR3 contains 15 residues. The V end was cut by 5 bases, the J end by 0 bases, with 13 bases between. The CDR3 DNA sequence: TGTGCCAGCAGTCCCCACCAGGCCATGAACACTGAAGCTTTCTTT. Protein sequence: CASSPHQAMNTEAFF.

For this clone: Other DNA sequences of this sample code for an identical CDR3. The chain has TRBV20-1 and TRBJ1-1; D might be TRBD1 (5 bases). V was clipped by 1 base and J by 5 bases, with 5 bases between them. CDR3 size: 11 residues. The germline CDR1 and CDR2 sequences are DFQATT and SNEGSKA (reference sequence). The CDR3 protein is CSARGGTEAFF. The CDR3 region has the DNA TGCAGTGCTAGAGGGGGGACTGAAGCTTTCTTT.

The V gene is TRBV28, the J gene TRBJ2-3; no definite D call. CDR3 length: 11 amino acids. Trimming shortened V by 2 bases and J by 6 bases, and 3 bases separated the two germline ends. The germline V gene encodes CDR1 MDHEN and CDR2 SYDVKM. The CDR3 reads CASSLADTQYF. The CDR3 nucleotides are TGTGCCAGCAGTTTAGCGGATACGCAGTATTTT.

The chain recombines TRBV14 with TRBJ2-7; weak D call: TRBD1 (5 bases). V gave up 3 bases and J gave up 4 bases, with 7 bases separating them. CDR3 length equals 12 residues. In germline, CDR1 is SGHDN, CDR2 FVKESK. The CDR3 DNA reads as TGTGCCAGCAGCCAGGGGCCATACGAGCAGTACGTC. Amino acid sequence: CASSQGPYEQYV.

The chain joins TRBV10-1 to TRBJ1-6; tentatively, D is TRBD1 (6 bases). In germline, CDR1 is WNHNN, CDR2 SYGVQD (reference sequence). The CDR3 loop spans 14 amino acids. V was pared by 3 bases and J by 7 bases, with 10 bases between. DNA for the CDR3: TGCGCCAGCAGTGAAACAGGGCGGAATTCACCCCTCCACTTT. Translating gives CASSETGRNSPLHF.

The V and J genes are TRBV27 and TRBJ2-7, with D uncertain. The CDR3 covers 14 residues. Germline values: CDR1 MNHEY, CDR2 SMNVEV (reference sequence). Trimming took 4 bases from V and 0 from J, leaving 10 bases between them. The CDR3 loop is CASSYAGASYEQYF. The DNA for the CDR3 is TGTGCCAGCAGTTATGCAGGCGCCTCCTACGAGCAGTACTTC.

This chain joins TRBV18 and TRBJ2-2, with 10 bases matching TRBD2. In germline, CDR1 is KGHSH, CDR2 LQKENI. J gave up 6 bases and V 0 bases, and 4 bases lay outside the gene matches. The CDR3 has 16 amino acids. This chain's CDR3 is CASSPPSGGASGELFF. The CDR3 bases are TGTGCCAGCTCACCACCGAGCGGGGGGGCATCCGGGGAGCTGTTTTTT.

The chain employs TRBV4-3 and TRBJ2-7; either TRBD1 or TRBD2 may supply D (5 bases each). The CDR3 extends over 16 amino acids. V was pared by 1 base and J by 3 bases, with 16 bases between. Germline V gives CDR1 LGHNA, CDR2 YSLEER. The CDR3 DNA follows: TGCGCCAGCAGCCAAGGGGTTGGAGGACAAATCTACGAGCAGTACTTC. This gives the protein CASSQGVGGQIYEQYF.

CDR3 nucleotides: TGTGCCAGCAGCGTAGCTGGGGGCTACACCTTC. It is translated as CASSVAGGYTF. The chain combines TRBV9 with TRBJ1-2; D gene unclear. Germline V gene lookup returns CDR1 SGDLS and CDR2 YYNGEE. The V gene lost 0 bases and the J gene lost 8 bases, with 5 bases spanning the gap. The CDR3 contains 11 residues.

The chain couples TRBV11-2 to TRBJ2-1; no reliable D call. Trimming removed 1 base from V and 4 bases from J, with 14 bases in between. Germline V gene data show CDR1 as SGHAT and CDR2 as FQNNGV. This CDR3 has 16 residues. The CDR3 nucleotides read TGTGCCAGCAGCTTAGTCGGCTCCAATGATTACAATGAGCAGTTCTTC. It encodes CASSLVGSNDYNEQFF.